The rows below give T cell receptor beta chains drawn from one sample of a study of cytomegalovirus exposure and HLA in healthy donors. The table came from immunoSEQ multiplex PCR; TCRdb's copy has only in-frame clones and leaves some out. The sample lists around 130,000 clones, 8.5% occurring once. The sample consisted of PBMCs. These receptors all come from a man in his forties in good health and CMV-seronegative. The CDR3 runs from the conserved cysteine through the conserved F or W. Fields, in order: D gene, clone size, V gene, J gene, CDR3 protein, CDR3 DNA. D genes are given only for firm matches. Where a row states a size, it is once, few, many or the class of an expanded clone; other rows omit it.

d_gene: NA
abundance: NA
v_gene: TRBV7-9
j_gene: TRBJ1-5
CDR3aa: CASSLGQVNPQHF
CDR3nt: TGTGCCAGCAGCTTAGGACAGGTAAACCCCCAGCATTTT

d_gene: TRBD1
abundance: NA
v_gene: TRBV19
j_gene: TRBJ2-2
CDR3aa: CASRGTGPGELFF
CDR3nt: TGTGCCAGTAGGGGGACAGGGCCCGGGGAGCTGTTTTTT

d_gene: TRBD1
abundance: few
v_gene: TRBV18
j_gene: TRBJ2-7
CDR3aa: CASSPPTGPYEQYF
CDR3nt: TGTGCCAGCTCACCACCGACAGGGCCCTACGAGCAGTACTTC

d_gene: TRBD2
abundance: few
v_gene: TRBV5-6
j_gene: TRBJ2-2
CDR3aa: CASSSRRLAGVGTGELFF
CDR3nt: TGTGCCAGCAGCTCTCGTCGACTAGCGGGGGTAGGAACCGGGGAGCTGTTTTTT

d_gene: NA
abundance: few
v_gene: TRBV7-7
j_gene: TRBJ2-2
CDR3aa: CASSRDPNTGELFF
CDR3nt: TGTGCCAGCTCCAGGGATCCGAACACCGGGGAGCTGTTTTTT

d_gene: NA
abundance: few
v_gene: TRBV5-1
j_gene: TRBJ2-1
CDR3aa: CASSLGVGYNEQFF
CDR3nt: TGCGCCAGCAGCTTGGGGGTCGGGTACAATGAGCAGTTCTTC

d_gene: TRBD1
abundance: NA
v_gene: TRBV6-1
j_gene: TRBJ1-6
CDR3aa: CASSGTGESSPLHF
CDR3nt: TGTGCCAGCAGTGGAACAGGGGAAAGCTCACCCCTCCACTTT

d_gene: TRBD2
abundance: few
v_gene: TRBV27
j_gene: TRBJ2-7
CDR3aa: CASSLLGATSGPPYEQYF
CDR3nt: TGTGCCAGCAGTTTATTAGGGGCGACTAGCGGGCCCCCCTACGAGCAGTACTTC

d_gene: TRBD2
abundance: NA
v_gene: TRBV10-3
j_gene: TRBJ2-3
CDR3aa: CAISRSGGADTQYF
CDR3nt: TGTGCCATCAGTCGTAGCGGGGGGGCAGATACGCAGTATTTT

d_gene: TRBD1
abundance: NA
v_gene: TRBV5-1
j_gene: TRBJ1-2
CDR3aa: CASSFGTVGYGYTF
CDR3nt: TGCGCCAGCAGCTTTGGGACAGTCGGGTATGGCTACACCTTC

d_gene: NA
abundance: few
v_gene: TRBV6-6
j_gene: TRBJ1-3
CDR3aa: CASSWAGARGNTIYF
CDR3nt: TGTGCCAGTAGTTGGGCGGGGGCAAGAGGAAACACCATATATTTT

d_gene: NA
abundance: few
v_gene: TRBV11-2
j_gene: TRBJ1-1
CDR3aa: CASSLDRDTEAFF
CDR3nt: TGTGCCAGCAGCTTAGACAGGGACACTGAAGCTTTCTTT

d_gene: NA
abundance: NA
v_gene: TRBV11-2
j_gene: TRBJ2-7
CDR3aa: CASSPTGYEQYF
CDR3nt: TGTGCCAGCAGCCCGACAGGCTACGAGCAGTACTTC

d_gene: TRBD1
abundance: few
v_gene: TRBV5-6
j_gene: TRBJ2-2
CDR3aa: CASSRDRGHNGELFF
CDR3nt: TGTGCCAGCAGTCGAGACAGGGGGCATAACGGGGAGCTGTTTTTT

d_gene: NA
abundance: NA
v_gene: TRBV10-2
j_gene: TRBJ1-2
CDR3aa: CASSDPGTPREDHGYTF
CDR3nt: TGCGCCAGCAGTGACCCAGGGACACCCCGGGAGGATCATGGCTACACCTTC

d_gene: NA
abundance: NA
v_gene: TRBV10-3
j_gene: TRBJ1-1
CDR3aa: CAISEQDRGTEAFF
CDR3nt: TGTGCCATCAGTGAGCAGGACCGAGGGACTGAAGCTTTCTTT

d_gene: NA
abundance: few
v_gene: TRBV7-2
j_gene: TRBJ2-1
CDR3aa: CASSLKSGANNEQFF
CDR3nt: TGTGCCAGCAGCTTAAAGAGTGGGGCAAACAATGAGCAGTTCTTC

d_gene: TRBD1
abundance: NA
v_gene: TRBV5-1
j_gene: TRBJ1-6
CDR3aa: CASSFRQGGSYNSPLHF
CDR3nt: TGCGCCAGCAGCTTCCGACAGGGGGGTTCCTATAATTCACCCCTCCACTTT

d_gene: NA
abundance: NA
v_gene: TRBV7-9
j_gene: TRBJ1-1
CDR3aa: CASSSTSQGNTEAFF
CDR3nt: TGTGCCAGCAGCTCCACGTCTCAGGGGAACACTGAAGCTTTCTTT

d_gene: TRBD1
abundance: few
v_gene: TRBV5-6
j_gene: TRBJ2-6
CDR3aa: CASSSWTGPLTGANVLTF
CDR3nt: TGTGCCAGCAGCTCATGGACAGGGCCACTTACTGGGGCCAACGTCCTGACTTTC

d_gene: NA
abundance: NA
v_gene: TRBV5-4
j_gene: TRBJ1-1
CDR3aa: CASSFLQPGRSEAFF
CDR3nt: TGTGCCAGCAGCTTCCTCCAGCCGGGGAGATCTGAAGCTTTCTTT

d_gene: NA
abundance: few
v_gene: TRBV5-4
j_gene: TRBJ2-7
CDR3aa: CASSLGGAESYEQYF
CDR3nt: TGTGCCAGCAGCTTAGGGGGGGCCGAATCCTACGAGCAGTACTTC

d_gene: TRBD1
abundance: few
v_gene: TRBV14
j_gene: TRBJ1-5
CDR3aa: CAGEGDRGISDQPQHF
CDR3nt: TGTGCCGGAGAAGGGGACAGGGGGATTTCAGATCAGCCCCAGCATTTT

d_gene: TRBD2
abundance: NA
v_gene: TRBV7-9
j_gene: TRBJ2-7
CDR3aa: CASSLGLAGGASYEQYF
CDR3nt: TGTGCCAGCAGCTTAGGACTAGCGGGGGGGGCCTCCTACGAGCAGTACTTC

d_gene: NA
abundance: few
v_gene: TRBV12-5
j_gene: TRBJ1-6
CDR3aa: CASGLTEGSPLHF
CDR3nt: TGTGCTAGTGGTTTGACAGAGGGTTCACCCCTCCACTTT

d_gene: TRBD2
abundance: few
v_gene: TRBV10-3
j_gene: TRBJ2-3
CDR3aa: CAISGGLTTDTQYF
CDR3nt: TGTGCCATCAGTGGGGGACTAACCACCGATACGCAGTATTTT

d_gene: TRBD2
abundance: few
v_gene: TRBV19
j_gene: TRBJ2-1
CDR3aa: CASSGTSGGALMDEQFF
CDR3nt: TGTGCCAGTAGTGGGACTAGCGGGGGGGCCTTGATGGATGAGCAGTTCTTC

d_gene: NA
abundance: few
v_gene: TRBV6-5
j_gene: TRBJ1-2
CDR3aa: CASSGWRGANYGYTF
CDR3nt: TGTGCCAGCAGTGGCTGGCGTGGAGCTAACTATGGCTACACCTTC

d_gene: NA
abundance: NA
v_gene: TRBV6-1
j_gene: TRBJ2-1
CDR3aa: CASSEAGVGNNEQFF
CDR3nt: TGTGCCAGCAGTGAAGCAGGTGTCGGGAACAATGAGCAGTTCTTC

d_gene: NA
abundance: few
v_gene: TRBV27
j_gene: TRBJ2-2
CDR3aa: CASSFVPNTGELFF
CDR3nt: TGTGCCAGCAGTTTCGTTCCGAACACCGGGGAGCTGTTTTTT

d_gene: TRBD1
abundance: few
v_gene: TRBV7-6
j_gene: TRBJ2-1
CDR3aa: CASSRGQGAYNEQFF
CDR3nt: TGTGCCAGCAGTCGCGGACAGGGGGCATACAATGAGCAGTTCTTC

d_gene: TRBD2
abundance: few
v_gene: TRBV6-5
j_gene: TRBJ2-1
CDR3aa: CASSGDGGGNNEQFF
CDR3nt: TGTGCCAGCAGTGGGGACGGGGGGGGAAACAATGAGCAGTTCTTC

d_gene: NA
abundance: few
v_gene: TRBV19
j_gene: TRBJ2-7
CDR3aa: CASKAGYQYEQYF
CDR3nt: TGTGCCAGTAAGGCCGGGTATCAGTACGAGCAGTACTTC

d_gene: NA
abundance: few
v_gene: TRBV11-2
j_gene: TRBJ2-3
CDR3aa: CASSMTVRADTQYF
CDR3nt: TGTGCCAGCAGCATGACAGTTCGTGCAGATACGCAGTATTTT

d_gene: NA
abundance: NA
v_gene: TRBV18
j_gene: TRBJ2-5
CDR3aa: CASSPAGQETQYF
CDR3nt: TGTGCCAGCTCCCCTGCAGGGCAAGAGACCCAGTACTTC

d_gene: TRBD2
abundance: NA
v_gene: TRBV11-2
j_gene: TRBJ2-1
CDR3aa: CASSLGVAGGRNEQFF
CDR3nt: TGTGCCAGCAGCTTGGGTGTAGCGGGGGGGCGTAATGAGCAGTTCTTC

d_gene: TRBD1
abundance: NA
v_gene: TRBV7-3
j_gene: TRBJ1-1
CDR3aa: CASSADRVAEAFF
CDR3nt: TGTGCCAGCAGCGCGGACAGGGTGGCTGAAGCTTTCTTT

d_gene: NA
abundance: NA
v_gene: TRBV27
j_gene: TRBJ1-1
CDR3aa: CASSWRRAGDTEAFF
CDR3nt: TGTGCCAGCAGTTGGCGGAGGGCGGGCGACACTGAAGCTTTCTTT

d_gene: TRBD1
abundance: few
v_gene: TRBV28
j_gene: TRBJ1-2
CDR3aa: CASSLPGGANYGYTF
CDR3nt: TGTGCCAGCAGTTTACCAGGGGGCGCTAACTATGGCTACACCTTC

d_gene: TRBD2
abundance: few
v_gene: TRBV7-2
j_gene: TRBJ2-7
CDR3aa: CASSSSTPSGGSYEQYF
CDR3nt: TGTGCCAGCAGCTCTTCGACTCCTAGCGGGGGCTCCTACGAGCAGTACTTC

d_gene: NA
abundance: few
v_gene: TRBV5-4
j_gene: TRBJ2-7
CDR3aa: CASSSGYEQYF
CDR3nt: TGTGCCAGCAGCTCCGGGTACGAGCAGTACTTC

d_gene: TRBD1
abundance: NA
v_gene: TRBV29-1
j_gene: TRBJ2-1
CDR3aa: CSVEDGGTGISEQFF
CDR3nt: TGCAGCGTTGAAGATGGAGGGACAGGGATATCTGAGCAGTTCTTC

d_gene: NA
abundance: NA
v_gene: TRBV19
j_gene: TRBJ1-6
CDR3aa: CASSPWTASYNSPLHF
CDR3nt: TGTGCCAGTAGTCCCTGGACAGCCTCCTATAATTCACCCCTCCACTTT

d_gene: NA
abundance: NA
v_gene: TRBV30
j_gene: TRBJ2-3
CDR3aa: CAWGGTDTQYF
CDR3nt: TGTGCCTGGGGGGGGACCGATACGCAGTATTTT

d_gene: TRBD1
abundance: NA
v_gene: TRBV4-2
j_gene: TRBJ2-7
CDR3aa: CASSQDFTGETYEQYF
CDR3nt: TGTGCCAGCAGCCAAGACTTCACAGGGGAGACCTACGAGCAGTACTTC

d_gene: TRBD1
abundance: few
v_gene: TRBV5-1
j_gene: TRBJ1-2
CDR3aa: CASSSGQDIYGYTF
CDR3nt: TGCGCCAGCAGCTCAGGACAGGATATCTATGGCTACACCTTC

d_gene: NA
abundance: few
v_gene: TRBV18
j_gene: TRBJ1-1
CDR3aa: CASSPPTQRTEAFF
CDR3nt: TGTGCCAGCTCACCACCCACCCAGCGCACTGAAGCTTTCTTT

d_gene: NA
abundance: NA
v_gene: TRBV5-1
j_gene: TRBJ2-1
CDR3aa: CASSLESAADAPYNEQFF
CDR3nt: TGCGCCAGCAGCTTGGAGTCGGCGGCAGACGCCCCCTACAATGAGCAGTTCTTC

d_gene: NA
abundance: once
v_gene: TRBV18
j_gene: TRBJ2-7
CDR3aa: CASSPPATGWDEQYF
CDR3nt: TGTGCCAGCTCACCACCTGCCACAGGTTGGGACGAGCAGTACTTC